The clone carrying this T cell receptor (beta chain) has just a few counts. What it recognizes is unknown. As to time point: newly diagnosed GD, antithyroid drugs for less than 3 months. After RNA was extracted from PBMCs, the TCR library was made from it. Diagnosis followed American Thyroid Association guidelines for Graves' disease. The record originates from a study of regulatory T cells in long-lasting Graves disease. Findings and caveats of the study: Comparison showed that persistent patients shared more public clonotypes (under 3,000) than new patients (nearly 1,000). Less diverse TCR repertoires were seen in persistent Graves' patients than in newly diagnosed ones.

According to the study, TCR beta libraries were built with iRepertoire HTBI primers and CDR3-region Arm-PCR. Authors' processing steps: Overall, samples carried 60 to 65 TRBV and around 13 TRBJ segments. MiXCR, applied by TCRdb to the multiplex PCR reads, yields one record per CDR3 protein. The V and J calls reflect TCRdb's pipeline rather than the authors' work. The sample records more than 300,000 distinct CDR3 sequences, under 20% being singletons. This sample also belongs to another study, concerning T cells in Graves' hyperthyroidism and ophthalmopathy.

The sequenced sample was peripheral blood mononuclear cells (PBMCs), obtained at new diagnosis, from a patient treated with antithyroid drugs. This TCR came from a woman aged 18-29 years with Graves disease.

CDR3 residues: CASNQGSRGYTF. The CDR3 DNA reads TGTGCCAGCAATCAGGGATCGAGAGGCTACACCTTC. The chain is built from TRBV28 and TRBJ1-2, with D perhaps TRBD1 (5 bases). Trimming took off 7 bases at V and 8 bases at J, with 14 bases between the two ends. CDR3 length equals 12 residues. Per the germline V gene, CDR1 is MDHEN and CDR2 is SYDVKM.